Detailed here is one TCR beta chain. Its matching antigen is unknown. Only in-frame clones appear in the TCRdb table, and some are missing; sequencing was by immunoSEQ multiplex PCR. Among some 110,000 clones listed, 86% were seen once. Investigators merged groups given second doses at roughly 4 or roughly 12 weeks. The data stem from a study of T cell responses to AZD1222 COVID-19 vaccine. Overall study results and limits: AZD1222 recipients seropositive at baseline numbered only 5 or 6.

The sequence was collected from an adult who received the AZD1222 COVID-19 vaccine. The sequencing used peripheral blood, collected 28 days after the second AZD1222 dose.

The CDR3 DNA reads TGTGCCAGCAGCTTAGTAGCGGGGGACGGACACAGCACCGGGGAGCTGTTTTTT. This encodes CASSLVAGDGHSTGELFF. The J gene is TRBJ2-2, the V gene TRBV11-2, with 9 bases aligning to TRBD2. The CDR3 contains 18 residues. Unmatched junction bases numbered 10, after V lost 1 base and J lost 4 bases. Germline CDR1 is SGHAT and CDR2 is FQNNGV.